This section outlines one T cell receptor (beta chain) sequence together with its context. The antigen remains unidentified. V was clipped by 5 bases and J by 2 bases; unmatched bases: 0. The CDR3 sequence is 13 residues long. CDR1 and CDR2 from the germline V gene are SGHNT and YYREEE (reference sequence). Data came from immunoSEQ multiplex PCR; TCRdb stores just in-frame clones and leaves some out. The sample carries 120,000 or so clones, 94% recorded once. The data were taken from a study of T cell responses to AZD1222 COVID-19 vaccine. Notes on the study in general: Possibly, clonal diversity was underestimated; donors were largely white British and included more females.

Analysis merged second doses at about 4 or about 12 weeks. This chain joins TRBV5-4 and TRBJ1-2; the match to TRBD1 covers 10 bases. This sequence originates from an adult who received the AZD1222 COVID-19 vaccine. The sequencing here drew on peripheral blood, taken 28 days after the second AZD1222 dose. The CDR3 DNA reads as TGTGCCAGCAGGGACAGGGGGAACTATGGCTACACCTTC. Encoded protein: CASRDRGNYGYTF.